These T cell receptor beta chains were read from a single sample in a study of Graves' ophthalmopathy and Graves' hyperthyroidism. TCRdb re-called the multiplex PCR reads through MiXCR, storing one row per CDR3 protein. The sample records about 400,000 distinct CDR3 sequences, approximately 20% being singletons. Sequencing input: peripheral blood. These receptors came from a woman between 18 and 29 years old with Graves' ophthalmopathy. CDR3s include the opening cysteine and the closing phenylalanine or tryptophan. The order of the fields is J gene, clone size, V gene, D gene, CDR3 DNA, CDR3 protein. A D gene is named only where the DNA matches it firmly. Part of the rows lack a size; the others show once, few, many or a class for expanded clones.

>TRBJ2-7|many|TRBV7-2|.
TGTGCCAGCAGCCCGAACGTGGGGCGGTACGAGCAGTACTTC
CASSPNVGRYEQYF
>TRBJ2-5|many|TRBV20-1|.
TGCAGTGCTAGTGGGGTTGGGGAGACCCAGTACTTC
CSASGVGETQYF
>TRBJ1-2|many|TRBV6-2/TRBV6-3|.
TGTGCCAGCAGTCCAATAGTCCGGGCAGGGACTATCTATGGCTACACCTTC
CASSPIVRAGTIYGYTF
>TRBJ1-2|many|TRBV20-1|.
TGCAGTGCTGACAAGGGAGGCAGCCGGTACTATGGCTACACCTTC
CSADKGGSRYYGYTF
>TRBJ2-5|many|TRBV7-8|.
TGTGCCAGCAGCTTAGCGATTCCGGGGTCCCAAGAGACCCAGTACTTC
CASSLAIPGSQETQYF
>TRBJ1-3|many|TRBV18|.
TGTGCCAGCTCATCTGACGGGAGCTCTGGAAACACCATATATTTT
CASSSDGSSGNTIYF
>TRBJ2-7|few|TRBV24-1|.
TGTGCCACCAGTGATTCCGACAGGCGGCAGCAGTACTTC
CATSDSDRRQQYF
>TRBJ2-7|.|TRBV12-3/TRBV12-4|TRBD1
TGCGCCAGCAGCCAACGACAGGGGCGGGAGCAGTACTTC
CASSQRQGREQYF
>TRBJ1-1|many|TRBV12-3/TRBV12-4|.
TGTGCCAGCCGCTCGGAATCGAACACTGAAGCTTTCTTT
CASRSESNTEAFF
>TRBJ2-7|many|TRBV4-3|TRBD2
TGCGCCAGCAGCCAAGTGGAGCGGGGGGGCTACGAGCAGTACTTC
CASSQVERGGYEQYF
>TRBJ2-5|many|TRBV28|TRBD1
TGTGCCAGCGAGACAGGGGAGAAAGAGACCCAGTACTTC
CASETGEKETQYF
>TRBJ2-5|many|TRBV12-3/TRBV12-4|.
TGTGCCAGCAGCGGACTGCAAGAGACCCAGTACTTC
CASSGLQETQYF
>TRBJ2-2|.|TRBV4-1|.
TGCGCCAGCAGCAGGGGGGGACTTGTGAACACCGGGGAGCTGTTTTTT
CASSRGGLVNTGELFF
>TRBJ1-1|many|TRBV6-4|.
TGTGCCAGCAGTGAGCAGGGTACGAACACTGAAGCTTTCTTT
CASSEQGTNTEAFF
>TRBJ2-5|.|TRBV6-5|.
TGTGCCAGCAGTTACGACTTAGAGACCCAGTACTTC
CASSYDLETQYF
>TRBJ2-7|many|TRBV6-2/TRBV6-3|TRBD2
TGTGCCAGCGGCCCTACTAGCGTCTCCTACGAGCAGTACTTC
CASGPTSVSYEQYF
>TRBJ1-2|many|TRBV5-1|.
TGCGCCAGCAGCCCCCTGGGACGGGACCGTAACTATGGCTACACCTTC
CASSPLGRDRNYGYTF
>TRBJ1-5|few|TRBV6-2/TRBV6-3|TRBD1
TGTGCCACCCATACACCCCACCGGGACAGTCATCAGCCCCAGCATTTT
CATHTPHRDSHQPQHF
>TRBJ2-7|.|TRBV28|TRBD2
TGTGCCAGCAGTTTTCTCGTCCCAATCACTAGCGGGAGACCAGGATACGAGCAGTACTTC
CASSFLVPITSGRPGYEQYF
>TRBJ1-1|many|TRBV29-1|TRBD1
TGCAGCGTTGAACGACAGGGAACCTTTGCAGCTTTCTTT
CSVERQGTFAAFF
>TRBJ2-7|many|TRBV24-1|TRBD1
TGTGCCACCAGTGATAGGGACAGGCCCTACGAGCAGTACTTC
CATSDRDRPYEQYF